A single sample is the source of the 5 T cell receptor beta chains below, sequenced in a study of cytomegalovirus exposure and HLA in healthy donors. A multiplex PCR was run with 60 Vbeta primers and 13 Jbeta primers. This table comes from immunoSEQ multiplex PCR, and its TCRdb copy is limited to in-frame clones, with some not included. This sample has fewer than 150,000 clones, with 70% to 80% found just once. The sequenced sample was PBMCs. All receptors derive from a man aged 25 to 45 in good health and CMV-seronegative.

The chain employs TRBV30 and TRBJ2-7; D not resolved. Germline-derived CDR1 and CDR2 are GTSNPN and SVGIG (reference sequence). This CDR3 spans 13 amino acids. Trimming removed 3 bases from V and 1 base from J, with 10 bases in between. The CDR3 sequence is CAWRAGPSYEQYF. The CDR3 DNA is TGTGCCTGGAGGGCAGGCCCTTCCTACGAGCAGTACTTC.

This rearrangement joins TRBV6-1 to TRBJ1-5; D may be TRBD1 (6 bases). Looked up from germline, CDR1 is MNHNS and CDR2 is SASEGT. The CDR3 sequence is 15 residues long. Trimming removed 6 bases at V and 2 bases at J, with 14 bases between. The CDR3 is CASREQGKGNQPQHF. In nucleotides, the CDR3 is TGTGCCAGCAGAGAACAGGGAAAGGGCAATCAGCCCCAGCATTTT.

V usage is TRBV9 and J usage is TRBJ1-3; D is undetermined. Trimming took 0 bases from V and 3 from J, leaving 7 bases between them. CDR3 length: 14 residues. Germline-derived CDR1 and CDR2 are SGDLS and YYNGEE. The CDR3 sequence: CASSVDPGGNTIYF. CDR3 sequence (DNA): TGTGCCAGCAGCGTAGATCCAGGTGGAAACACCATATATTTT.

This clone was seen only a few times. The V and J genes are TRBV4-3 and TRBJ2-5; tentatively, D is TRBD2 (6 bases). Germline-derived CDR1 and CDR2 are LGHNA and YSLEER. Trimming took 3 bases from V and 5 from J, leaving 19 bases between them. The CDR3 covers 16 residues. The CDR3 protein is CASSHLRQGGQETQYF. The CDR3 coding sequence is TGCGCCAGCAGCCACCTCAGGCAGGGAGGCCAGGAGACCCAGTACTTC.

The chain recombines TRBV5-8 with TRBJ2-7, with 8 bases that match TRBD2. V lost 0 bases, J lost 1 base, and 9 bases stayed unmatched. Germline V gene sequence: CDR1 SGHTS, CDR2 YDEGEE. The CDR3 is 17 amino acids. The CDR3 DNA is TGTGCCAGCAGCTTGGACGTTCGAAGCGGGGGATCCTACGAGCAGTACTTC. Its translation is CASSLDVRSGGSYEQYF. Complete variable domain (other parts from reference TRBV5-8 and TRBJ2-7): EAGVTQSPTHLIKTRGQQATLRCSPISGHTSVYWYQQALGLGLQFLLWYDEGEERNRGNFPPRFSGRQFPNYSSELNVNALELEDSALYLCASSLDVRSGGSYEQYFGPGTRLTVT.